The rows below give T cell receptor beta chains drawn from one sample of a study of T cells in tumors after PD-1 blockade. Sequencing was performed with immunoSEQ multiplex PCR; in TCRdb, only in-frame clones are kept and a portion is missing. The data show 20,000 or so clones, with over 70% seen just once and about 25% held by the top ten. Sequencing used PBMCs, obtained after anti-PD-1 therapy. The receptors originated from a human donor with advanced basal cell or squamous cell carcinoma (not recorded which). The CDR3 runs from the conserved cysteine through the conserved F or W. Fields, in order: CDR3 length, V gene, J gene, D gene, clone size, CDR3 DNA, CDR3 protein. The D gene is left open where the match is weak. Size values are once, few and many counts, or a class for expanded clones, and some rows have none.

13,TRBV6-5,TRBJ2-5,NA,NA,TGTGCCAGCAGTTATCCGAACCAAGAGACCCAGTACTTC,CASSYPNQETQYF
15,TRBV2,TRBJ1-5,NA,NA,TGTGCCAGCAGCTCCGGGTCTGGGGGCAATCAGCCCCAGCATTTT,CASSSGSGGNQPQHF
16,TRBV6-5,TRBJ2-7,TRBD1,NA,TGTGCCAGCAGTTACTCGTCTGGGACAGGGTCCGACGAGCAGTACTTC,CASSYSSGTGSDEQYF
17,TRBV28,TRBJ1-6,NA,large,TGTGCCAGCAGTTCGGGGACCGCGTTACTTCGAAATTCACCCCTCCACTTT,CASSSGTALLRNSPLHF
13,TRBV14,TRBJ2-1,NA,NA,TGTGCCAGCAGCCAAGGACTAGTGACGGAGCAGTTCTTC,CASSQGLVTEQFF
12,TRBV7-8,TRBJ2-5,NA,NA,TGTGCCAGCAGCCCGGGGAGGGAGACCCAGTACTTC,CASSPGRETQYF
16,TRBV2,TRBJ1-5,NA,few,TGTGCCAGCAGTCCATGGTCAGGGGATAGCAATCAGCCCCAGCATTTT,CASSPWSGDSNQPQHF
11,TRBV24-1,TRBJ2-2,NA,NA,TGTGCCACCCAGGGGTCCGGGGAGCTGTTTTTT,CATQGSGELFF
15,TRBV6-2/TRBV6-3,TRBJ2-1,TRBD1,NA,TGTGCCAGCAGTTACTCGGGACAGTCCTACAATGAGCAGTTCTTC,CASSYSGQSYNEQFF
19,TRBV24-1,TRBJ2-6,TRBD1,NA,TGTGCCACCAGTGAACGTGGGACAGGGAACTCCTGGGGGGCCAACGTCCTGACTTTC,CATSERGTGNSWGANVLTF
12,TRBV6-2/TRBV6-3,TRBJ1-5,NA,few,TGTGCCAGCAGCAAGCAGGGGCAGCCCCAGCATTTT,CASSKQGQPQHF
13,TRBV2,TRBJ1-1,TRBD1,NA,TGTGCCAGCAGTGAAAGGGGGCCGACTGAAGCTTTCTTT,CASSERGPTEAFF
14,TRBV18,TRBJ2-3,NA,once,TGTGCCAGCTCGGGAGGACAGGAAGGAGATGCGCAGTATTTT,CASSGGQEGDAQYF
14,TRBV3-1/TRBV3-2,TRBJ1-1,TRBD1,NA,TGTGCCAGCAGCCAACCGGGACAGGCAACTGAAGCTTTCTTT,CASSQPGQATEAFF
15,TRBV6-1,TRBJ1-1,NA,NA,TGTGCCAGCAGTGAAGCCTGGGGTTTGAACACTGAAGCTTTCTTT,CASSEAWGLNTEAFF
18,TRBV7-6,TRBJ2-7,TRBD2,NA,TGTGCCAGCAGCGCCAGACTAGCGGGAGCCTCGAACGCCTACGAGCAGTACTTC,CASSARLAGASNAYEQYF